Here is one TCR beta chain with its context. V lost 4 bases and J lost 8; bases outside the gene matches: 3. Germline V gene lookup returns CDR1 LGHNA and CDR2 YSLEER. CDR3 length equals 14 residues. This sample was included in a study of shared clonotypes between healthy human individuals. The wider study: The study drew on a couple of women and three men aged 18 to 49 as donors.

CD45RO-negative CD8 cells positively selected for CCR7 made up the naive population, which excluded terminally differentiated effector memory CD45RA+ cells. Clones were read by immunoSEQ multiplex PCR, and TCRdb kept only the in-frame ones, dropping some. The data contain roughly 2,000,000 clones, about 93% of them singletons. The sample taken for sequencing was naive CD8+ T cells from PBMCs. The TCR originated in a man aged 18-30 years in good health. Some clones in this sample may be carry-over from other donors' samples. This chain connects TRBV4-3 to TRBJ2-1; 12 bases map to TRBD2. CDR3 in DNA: TGCGCCAGCAGCCCGGGACTAGCGGGTCATGAGCAGTTCTTC. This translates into CASSPGLAGHEQFF.